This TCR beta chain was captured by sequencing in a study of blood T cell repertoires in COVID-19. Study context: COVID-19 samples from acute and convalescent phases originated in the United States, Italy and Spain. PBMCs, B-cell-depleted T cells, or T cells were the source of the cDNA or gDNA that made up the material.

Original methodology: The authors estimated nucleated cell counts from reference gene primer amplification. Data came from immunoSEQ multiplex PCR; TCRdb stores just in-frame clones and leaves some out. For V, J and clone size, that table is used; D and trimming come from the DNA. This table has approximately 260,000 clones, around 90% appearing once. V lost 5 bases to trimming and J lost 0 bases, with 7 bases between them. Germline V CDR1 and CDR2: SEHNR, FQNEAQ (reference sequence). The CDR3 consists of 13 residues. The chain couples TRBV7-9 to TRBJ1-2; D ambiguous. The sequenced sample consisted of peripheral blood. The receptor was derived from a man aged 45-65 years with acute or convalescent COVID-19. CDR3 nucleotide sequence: TGTGCCAGCAGCCCGGGTCCTAACTATGGCTACACCTTC. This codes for CASSPGPNYGYTF. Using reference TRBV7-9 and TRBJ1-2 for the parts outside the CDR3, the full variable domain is DTGVSQNPRHKITKRGQNVTFRCDPISEHNRLYWYRQTLGQGPEFLTYFQNEAQLEKSRLLSDRFSAERPKGSFSTLEIQRTEQGDSAMYLCASSPGPNYGYTFGSGTRLTVV.